A single sample is the source of the 29 T cell receptor beta chains below, sequenced in a study of breast tumors, draining lymph nodes, adjacent tissues. One entry per CDR3 protein results from TCRdb running MiXCR on the multiplex PCR reads. The data show 200,000 or so distinct CDR3 sequences, with roughly 31% seen just once and more than 4% held by the top ten. The lymph nodes were axillary draining lymph nodes from breast cancer patients. Material for sequencing was axillary lymph node tissue. Receptors originate from a female donor with breast cancer. Some clones in this sample may be carry-over from other donors' samples.

Comments on this clonotype: The junction shows a germline mismatch at one end, possibly a read error. The chain employs TRBV5-1 and TRBJ2-7; the D gene is possibly TRBD1 (6 bases). The germline CDR1 and CDR2 sequences are SGHRS and YFSETQ. The CDR3 has 13 residues. The CDR3 reads CVSSSDAGVERYF. In DNA form, the CDR3 reads TGCGTCAGCAGCTCTGACGCAGGGGTAGAGCGGTACTTC.

This clonotype came up many times. This sequence joins TRBV5-6 and TRBJ2-1; 7 bases fit TRBD2. The CDR3 covers 12 residues. The V gene's germline CDR1 is SGHDT and CDR2 YYEEEE. Unmatched junction bases numbered 4, after V lost 3 bases and J lost 10 bases. Here the CDR3 reads CASSSTSYEQFF. Written as DNA, the CDR3 is TGTGCCAGCAGCTCGACTAGCTACGAGCAGTTCTTC.

A remark on this clonotype: Since a much larger clone is just one base distant, this may be a read error. The chain joins TRBV14 to TRBJ2-7; the D is unclear. There are 13 residues in the CDR3. Per germline, CDR1 SGHDN and CDR2 FVKESK. Deletions cut 1 base from V and 0 bases from J, with 4 bases between. For the CDR3, the DNA is TGTGCCAGCAGCCAAGTTAGCTCCTACGAGCAGTACTTC. This codes for CASSQVSSYEQYF.

To note about this clonotype: A read error may be the cause here, since a much bigger clone is one base away. The chain uses TRBV2 and TRBJ1-1, with D maybe TRBD1 (5 bases). V shed 4 bases and J shed 4 bases, with 10 bases lying between them. Germline V lookup: CDR1 SNHLY, CDR2 FYNNEI. This CDR3 region has 13 residues. In nucleotides, the CDR3 is TGTGCCAGCAGTGGGGACGGAACCACTGAAGCTTTCTTT. Protein product: CASSGDGTTEAFF.

This clonotype was found many times. The rearrangement links TRBV28 to TRBJ2-3, with TRBD2 as a possible D gene (5 bases). The CDR3 extends over 15 amino acids. The germline V and J ends were trimmed by 5 bases and 1 base, with 13 bases remaining between them. CDR1 and CDR2 (germline): MDHEN, SYDVKM. As DNA, the CDR3 is TGTGCCAGCAGTGACCCGGGAAGACGCACAGATACGCAGTATTTT. This codes for CASSDPGRRTDTQYF.

The table lists this clonotype with many counts. This may come from a read error, since a much larger clone is one base off. This chain connects TRBV20-1 to TRBJ1-6, with TRBD1 as a possible D gene (6 bases). Germline V CDR1 and CDR2: DFQATT, SNEGSKA (reference sequence). V lost 6 bases and J lost 7, with 28 bases in between. The length of the CDR3 is 18 residues. The CDR3 region has the DNA TGCAGTGCCCTCCGGTTCTATTACCGCGCCCAGGGGAATTCACCCCTCCACTTT. Translated, it gives CSALRFYYRAQGNSPLHF.

In its sample, this clonotype was seen many times. J is TRBJ1-3 and V is TRBV7-9; D gene ambiguous. V was cut by 8 bases and J by 5 bases, with 13 bases left in between. This CDR3 region has 13 residues. The germline V gene has CDR1 SEHNR and CDR2 FQNEAQ (reference sequence). In DNA, the CDR3 is TGTGCCAGCGAACAGAACGAGAGAAACACCATATATTTT. Residues: CASEQNERNTIYF.

The chain carries TRBV20-1 and TRBJ1-4; D unclear. The CDR3 is 13 residues long. Germline CDR1 reads DFQATT; CDR2 reads SNEGSKA (reference sequence). Trimming took off 3 bases at V and 7 bases at J, with 12 bases between the two ends. This CDR3 reads CSASRTGSEKLFF. The CDR3 nucleotides are TGCAGTGCTAGCAGGACTGGTAGTGAAAAACTGTTTTTT.

The chain couples TRBV30 to TRBJ1-4; D may be TRBD1 (5 bases). The CDR3 consists of 14 residues. V lost 5 bases and J lost 5, with 15 bases in between. Germline values: CDR1 GTSNPN, CDR2 SVGIG (reference sequence). Here the CDR3 DNA reads TGTGCCTGGTCCCCGACAGATTTGAATGAAAAACTGTTTTTT. It specifies CAWSPTDLNEKLFF.

The sample holds many counts of this clonotype. This CDR3 is CASSLGTGGFNEQFF. Here the CDR3 DNA reads TGTGCCAGCAGCTTGGGGACAGGGGGTTTCAATGAGCAGTTCTTC. The J gene is TRBJ2-1, the V gene TRBV7-3; 11 bases are a match to TRBD1. Per germline, CDR1 SGHTA and CDR2 FQGTGA. V was clipped by 3 bases and J by 6 bases; unmatched bases: 4. The CDR3 contains 15 residues.

The table lists this clonotype with many counts. The chain combines TRBV9 with TRBJ2-1, with 8 bases aligning to TRBD2. The germline gives CDR1 SGDLS, CDR2 YYNGEE. This CDR3 region has 15 residues. V trimming: 4 bases; J trimming: 4 bases; junction bases outside the gene matches: 7. This chain's CDR3 is CASSPRLAPYNEQFF. CDR3 coding DNA: TGTGCCAGCAGCCCCCGACTAGCGCCGTACAATGAGCAGTTCTTC.

This clonotype was detected many times. One end of the junction does not line up with germline, which may come from a read error. The V call is TRBV7-7, the J call TRBJ2-5; 8 bases are a match to TRBD1. Looked up from germline, CDR1 is SSHAT and CDR2 is FNYEAQ (reference sequence). CDR3 size: 14 residues. The CDR3 DNA reads TGTGCTAGCAGCTTGACAGGGGCCCAAGAGACCCAGTACTTC. Protein product: CASSLTGAQETQYF. Based on the CDR3 plus reference TRBV7-7 and TRBJ2-5, the full variable domain is GAGVSQSPRYKVTKRGQDVTLRCDPISSHATLYWYQQALGQGPEFLTYFNYEAQPDKSGLPSDRFSAERPEGSISTLTIQRTEQRDSAMYRCASSLTGAQETQYFGPGTRLLVL.

In its sample, this clonotype was seen many times. The chain recombines TRBV28 with TRBJ2-2, with D hard to call. The CDR3 is 16 amino acids. V was trimmed by 1 base and J by 7 bases, leaving 16 bases between them. CDR1 is MDHEN, CDR2 SYDVKM, per germline. CDR3 sequence (DNA): TGTGCCAGCAGTTTATTAACTCGTGGGGTCGACGGGGAGCTGTTTTTT. Translated: CASSLLTRGVDGELFF.

This clonotype was found once. Since a much larger clone is just one base distant, this may be a read error. No conserved phenylalanine or tryptophan ends this CDR3, so it is likely a read error. The gene calls are TRBV5-1 and TRBJ2-1, with TRBD1 matching 12 bases. V dropped 3 bases and J dropped 4; count of bases not matched to a gene: 17. The CDR3 extends over 20 amino acids. Germline V CDR1 and CDR2: SGHRS, YFSETQ. In DNA, the CDR3 is TGCGCCAGCAGCTGGCCGGGACAGGGGGCGACGGGGGGGCATTACAATGAGCAGTTCCTC. Translating gives CASSWPGQGATGGHYNEQFL.

The chain has TRBV20-1 and TRBJ1-6; maybe TRBD1 (5 bases). Between the trimmed V and J ends, which lost 2 bases and 7 bases, there was a span of 15 bases. Germline V gene data show CDR1 as DFQATT and CDR2 as SNEGSKA (reference sequence). The CDR3 loop spans 15 amino acids. The CDR3 DNA reads TGCAGTGCTAGATCGCCACGGGGACTAAATTCACCCCTCCACTTT. Translated, it gives CSARSPRGLNSPLHF.

This chain uses TRBV5-4 with TRBJ2-1, with 8 nucleotides matching TRBD2. The germline V gene encodes CDR1 SGHNT and CDR2 YYREEE (reference sequence). J was trimmed by 7 bases and V by 4 bases; bases with no gene match: 13. CDR3 length equals 16 residues. This CDR3 reads CASSNGIPRGANEQFF. In DNA, the CDR3 is TGTGCCAGCAGCAATGGTATCCCGCGGGGGGCTAATGAGCAGTTCTTC.

This clonotype was counted at least ten times. This chain connects TRBV19 to TRBJ2-5; the match to TRBD1 covers 8 bases. The CDR3 spans 15 residues. The J segment lost 4 bases and the V segment lost 6 bases, leaving 10 bases of the junction unmatched. From germline, CDR1 is LNHDA and CDR2 SQIVND (reference sequence). The CDR3 DNA follows: TGTGCCAGTAGACAGGGACAGGTCCTGGGAGAGACCCAGTACTTC. It encodes CASRQGQVLGETQYF.

This clonotype has ten or more counts. In this CDR3 the conserved last residue, phenylalanine or tryptophan, is missing, so a read error is likely. It is unclear where the CDR3 begins or ends on the DNA, so no DNA is shown, and the CDR3 is as TCRdb lists it. The gene calls are TRBV11-1 and TRBJ2-7; the tabulated D call, TRBD2, remains unverified against the DNA. The CDR3 spans 10 amino acids, including both terminal residues. The V gene's germline CDR1 is SGHAT and CDR2 FQDESV (reference sequence). CDR3 amino acids: CASSPGLAGP.

This clonotype was detected ten times or more. The genes are TRBV6-2 or TRBV6-3 and TRBJ2-7, with TRBD2 as a possible D gene (5 bases). CDR1 and CDR2 from the germline V gene are MNHEY and SVGEGT. This CDR3 region has 14 residues. Deletions cut 0 bases from V and 2 bases from J, with 8 bases between. The CDR3 DNA reads as TGTGCCAGCAGTTACTCTCCGGGGACCTACGAGCAGTACTTC. It is translated as CASSYSPGTYEQYF.

This clonotype has ten or more counts. This chain joins TRBV7-2 and TRBJ1-5, with D tentatively TRBD1 (6 bases). V lost 5 bases and J lost 3, with 14 bases in between. Germline V gene sequence: CDR1 SGHTA, CDR2 FQGNSA. There are 15 residues in the CDR3. CDR3 sequence reads: CASSRVGGNNQPQHF. CDR3 DNA: TGTGCCAGCAGCCGTGTAGGGGGTAACAATCAGCCCCAGCATTTT.

The J gene is TRBJ2-7, the V gene TRBV7-2; 9 bases match TRBD2. V shed 5 bases, J shed 3 bases, and the junction held 11 bases outside the gene matches. Germline CDR1 and CDR2: SGHTA and FQGNSA. The CDR3 is made up of 16 amino acids. CDR3 sequence (DNA): TGTGCCAGCAGCCAGGCTAGCGGGACACCGGACTACGAGCAGTACTTC. Its protein is CASSQASGTPDYEQYF.

J is TRBJ2-7 and V is TRBV2, with 7 bases fitting TRBD2. The ends lost 8 bases at V and 6 bases at J; junction bases unmatched: 16. This CDR3 spans 15 amino acids. Germline V gene sequence: CDR1 SNHLY, CDR2 FYNNEI. The CDR3 here is CASVTEGRGSREQYF. In DNA form, the CDR3 reads TGTGCCAGCGTGACCGAGGGGCGGGGGAGCCGCGAGCAGTACTTC. The whole variable domain, filled in from reference TRBV2 and TRBJ2-7, reads EPEVTQTPSHQVTQMGQEVILRCVPISNHLYFYWYRQILGQKVEFLVSFYNNEISEKSEIFDDQFSVERPDGSNFTLKIRSTKLEDSAMYFCASVTEGRGSREQYFGPGTRLTVT.

Here the CDR3 DNA reads TGCGCCAGCAGCTCCGGGACAGGGGCCTTTGAGACTGAAGCTTTCTTT. Its translation is CASSSGTGAFETEAFF. The V and J genes are TRBV5-1 and TRBJ1-1, with TRBD1 matching 10 bases. This CDR3 is built from 16 residues. The J segment lost 5 bases and the V segment lost 3 bases, leaving 10 bases of the junction unmatched. Germline V lookup: CDR1 SGHRS, CDR2 YFSETQ.

This clonotype was counted a few times. A much more abundant neighbour one base away suggests this may be a read error. The chain recombines TRBV4-1 with TRBJ2-7; TRBD1 matches at 10 bases. CDR1 and CDR2 (germline): MGHRA, YSYEKL. This CDR3 region has 18 residues. The CDR3 sequence: CAGSQLRPTGGRSYEQYF. CDR3 bases: TGCGCCGGCAGCCAACTAAGACCGACAGGGGGCAGGTCCTACGAGCAGTACTTC.

By share, this clonotype counts as medium-sized. The CDR3 region is CASSSLGPYAGGPGEQFF. The CDR3 DNA sequence: TGTGCCAGCAGCTCCCTGGGACCTTATGCGGGAGGGCCAGGTGAGCAGTTCTTC. The chain uses TRBV7-6 and TRBJ2-1, with 9 bases matching TRBD2. The CDR3 is made up of 18 amino acids. From germline, CDR1 is SGHVS and CDR2 FNYEAQ. V lost 4 bases, J lost 9 bases, and 19 bases stayed unmatched.

This clonotype appeared a few times. The rearrangement uses TRBV27 and TRBJ2-5, with D perhaps matching TRBD2 (6 bases). V lost 8 bases, J lost 3 bases, and 10 bases lay in between. The germline gives CDR1 MNHEY, CDR2 SMNVEV (reference sequence). This CDR3 comprises 12 residues. The CDR3 spells CASGREEETQYF. DNA for the CDR3: TGTGCCAGCGGCAGGGAGGAAGAGACCCAGTACTTC.

There are many counts of this clonotype. This chain links TRBV19 with TRBJ2-1; 8 nucleotides line up with TRBD1. This CDR3 has 16 amino acids. Germline CDR1 is LNHDA and CDR2 is SQIVND (reference sequence). Trimming at V came to 0 bases and at J to 3 bases, leaving 4 bases not matched to a gene. CDR3 loop: CASSIETGALYNEQFF. The DNA of the CDR3 is TGTGCCAGTAGTATAGAGACAGGGGCACTCTACAATGAGCAGTTCTTC.

As regards this clonotype: This may arise from a read error, as a much more abundant clone is one base away. The chain recombines TRBV18 with TRBJ2-7, with D perhaps matching TRBD1 (5 bases). With 3 bases removed from V and 4 bases from J, the gap between germline ends came to 10 bases. CDR1 is KGHSH and CDR2 is LQKENI in the germline V gene. The CDR3 contains 13 residues. The CDR3 here is CASSPSGLYEQYF. DNA of the CDR3: TGTGCCAGCTCACCCTCAGGGTTATACGAGCAGTACTTC.

This clonotype was detected ten times or more. The gene calls are TRBV5-5 and TRBJ2-1; 10 nucleotides agree with TRBD1. The junction had 7 bases not matched to a gene; V was cut back by 4 bases and J by 9 bases. This CDR3 contains 14 residues. Per germline, CDR1 SGHKS and CDR2 YYEKEE (reference sequence). CDR3 coding DNA: TGTGCCAGCAGCACCTCGGGACAGGGGATTGAGCAGTTCTTC. Protein sequence: CASSTSGQGIEQFF. Complete variable domain (other parts from reference TRBV5-5 and TRBJ2-1): DAGVTQSPTHLIKTRGQQVTLRCSPISGHKSVSWYQQVLGQGPQFIFQYYEKEERGRGNFPDRFSARQFPNYSSELNVNALLLGDSALYLCASSTSGQGIEQFFGPGTRLTVL.